This T cell receptor (beta chain) derives from a study of blood T cells in healthy people across ages (dated by TCRdb to about 2015). Regarding the complete study: Template switching captured roughly one uniquely barcoded TCR beta cDNA molecule per two T cells in model experiments. To avoid experimental bias, donors of different ages were randomly spread across the sequencing lanes. Using the same blood draw, the study looked at two additional independent replicas of 1 million unique cDNA reads for two donors, one aged 18 to 29 and the other aged 80 or older. Donors were grouped into four age groups: young (average approximately 15 years), middle-aged (around 39), aged (roughly 67) and long-lived (about 90). To track age-related changes in TCR beta repertoire diversity, the study relied on deep sequencing normalized with unique cDNA molecular identifiers. Summary of the overall study and its limitations: A strong correlation was found between observed TCR beta diversity and the percentage of naive T cells measured by flow cytometry. Bulk unsorted PBMC profiling prevented conclusive comparison of naive and antigen-experienced compartments. Compared with the aged group, the long-lived group had more naive CD4+ T cells, fewer expanded clones and increased TCR diversity, a pattern suggesting age selection. The CMV infection status of donors was not known, potentially confounding age-related changes in expanded clonotypes. Estimates of total diversity based on one million sequenced T cells were considered lower bounds and underestimates. As age increased, observed TCR beta diversity per million T cells dropped in a roughly linear way, and a significant reduction was already evident by age about 40.

The protocol used for the library was 5' RACE. The run used an Illumina HiSeq 2500. The second PCR ran for about 7 to 11 cycles and used a J-beta primer mix along with a sample-barcoded 5' primer. Each TCR beta cDNA molecule received a unique molecular identifier from a template-switch 5' adaptor carrying 12 random nucleotides. At least 2.5 million CDR3-containing paired-end reads were obtained from each sample. The Mint cDNA synthesis kit, primed by a TRBC-specific oligonucleotide, was used to synthesize first-strand cDNA from all RNA. After uracil-DNA glycosylase treatment, a first 18-cycle PCR used universal primers M1SS and BC2_uni_R on all cDNA. In the original analysis: For normalization, 1 million high-quality reads were randomly selected from each sample, with every read carrying a distinct molecular identifier. Instead of being binned into consensus sequences, reads with shared molecular identifiers were discarded. MiTCR, run with a Q25 quality threshold and the strictest error-elimination algorithm, handled CDR3 identification, clonotype clustering and error correction. Lower-bound total TCR beta diversity was estimated with a nonparametric unseen species model using Euler transformation. The raw public data were reprocessed by TCRdb itself: fastp quality trimming at Q25, MiXCR clonotype calling, in-frame beta chains only. Entries are consolidated by CDR3 protein sequence, retaining the most common genes and DNA. The V and J calls reflect TCRdb's pipeline rather than the authors' work. The sample table holds about 800,000 distinct CDR3 sequences, of which 58% were seen once. Of the sample, about 20% falls within the top ten clones.

The sample holds one count of this clonotype. There is no known antigen for this receptor. No base quality information exists; no much larger clone differs at one position. The donors were roughly 39 Caucasian individuals from Russia, aged 6 to 90 years, who were systemically healthy. Each donor gave 8 to 10 milliliters of peripheral blood, drawn into EDTA-treated Vacutainer tubes. Ficoll-Paque density-gradient centrifugation was used to isolate PBMCs, with at least 6.5 million per sample. Trizol reagent was used to extract total RNA from PBMCs, with at least 5.5 micrograms per sample. Naive CD45RAhigh/CD27high T cell percentages were measured by flow cytometry on a PBMC aliquot from every donor. The TCR sequence derives from a young man in good health. The sample taken for sequencing was blood.

CDR3 protein: CASSSAGSAQYF. In nucleotides, the sequence is TGTGCCAGCAGCTCAGCGGGCTCGGCCCAGTACTTC. The chain employs TRBV7-9 and TRBJ2-5, with a weak D call of TRBD2 (6 bases match). V sheds 4 bases and J sheds 9 bases, leaving 12 bases between their ends. Taken from the germline V gene (reference sequence), the CDR1 and CDR2 loops are SEHNR and FQNEAQ. From the cysteine through the phenylalanine, the CDR3 covers 12 amino acids. Solely the CDR3 DNA is kept, with 36 bases framed from the first base.